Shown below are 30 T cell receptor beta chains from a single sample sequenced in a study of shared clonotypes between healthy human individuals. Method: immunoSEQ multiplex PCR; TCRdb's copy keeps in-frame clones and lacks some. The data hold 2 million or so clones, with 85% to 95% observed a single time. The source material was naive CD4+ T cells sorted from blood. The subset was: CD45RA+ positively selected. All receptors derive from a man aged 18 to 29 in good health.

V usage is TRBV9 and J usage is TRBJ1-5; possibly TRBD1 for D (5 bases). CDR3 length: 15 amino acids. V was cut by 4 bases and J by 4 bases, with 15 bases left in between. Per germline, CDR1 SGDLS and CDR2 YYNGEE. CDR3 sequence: CASSSGPPGNQPQHF. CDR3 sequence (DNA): TGTGCCAGCAGCTCCGGACCGCCAGGGAATCAGCCCCAGCATTTT.

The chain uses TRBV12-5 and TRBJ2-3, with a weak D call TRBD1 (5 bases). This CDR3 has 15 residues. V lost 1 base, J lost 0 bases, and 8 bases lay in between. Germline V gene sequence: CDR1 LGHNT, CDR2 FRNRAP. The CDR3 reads CASGLGGPSTDTQYF. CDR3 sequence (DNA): TGTGCTAGTGGTTTGGGGGGCCCTAGCACAGATACGCAGTATTTT.

CDR3 DNA sequence: TGTGCCAGCAGCTTAGGCGTGGGAGTGGAGGATGAGCAGTTCTTC. Protein sequence: CASSLGVGVEDEQFF. The rearrangement joins TRBV7-9 to TRBJ2-1, with a weak D call TRBD2 (5 bases). CDR3 length equals 15 residues. CDR1 SEHNR and CDR2 FQNEAQ come from the germline V gene (reference sequence). Trimming removed 1 base at V and 8 bases at J, with 15 bases between.

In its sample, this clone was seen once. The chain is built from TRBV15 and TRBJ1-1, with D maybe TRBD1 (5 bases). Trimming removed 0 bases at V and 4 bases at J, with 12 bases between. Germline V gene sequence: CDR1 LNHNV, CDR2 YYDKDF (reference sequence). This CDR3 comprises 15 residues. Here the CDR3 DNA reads TGTGCCACCAGCAGAGATGGTAGAGGGGCCACTGAAGCTTTCTTT. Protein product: CATSRDGRGATEAFF.

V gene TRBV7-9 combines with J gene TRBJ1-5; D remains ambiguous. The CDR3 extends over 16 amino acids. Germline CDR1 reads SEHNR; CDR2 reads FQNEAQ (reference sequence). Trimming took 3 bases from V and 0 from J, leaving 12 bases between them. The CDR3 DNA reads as TGTGCCAGCAGCTTTTCCGGAGCGGGTAGCAATCAGCCCCAGCATTTT. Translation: CASSFSGAGSNQPQHF. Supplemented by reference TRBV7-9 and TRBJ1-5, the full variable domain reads DTGVSQNPRHKITKRGQNVTFRCDPISEHNRLYWYRQTLGQGPEFLTYFQNEAQLEKSRLLSDRFSAERPKGSFSTLEIQRTEQGDSAMYLCASSFSGAGSNQPQHFGDGTRLSIL.

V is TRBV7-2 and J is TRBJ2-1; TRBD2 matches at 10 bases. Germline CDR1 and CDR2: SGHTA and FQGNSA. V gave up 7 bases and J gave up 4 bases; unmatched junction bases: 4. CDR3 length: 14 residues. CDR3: CASKGLAVYNEQFF. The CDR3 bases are TGTGCCAGCAAAGGACTAGCGGTTTACAATGAGCAGTTCTTC.

This CDR3 is CASSQFGQKSYEQYF. CDR3 DNA: TGTGCCAGCAGCCAATTCGGGCAGAAGTCCTACGAGCAGTACTTC. The V and J genes are TRBV14 and TRBJ2-7, with no clear D. The germline gives CDR1 SGHDN, CDR2 FVKESK. The CDR3 extends over 15 amino acids. Trimming cost V 2 bases and J 1 base, with 12 bases left between them.

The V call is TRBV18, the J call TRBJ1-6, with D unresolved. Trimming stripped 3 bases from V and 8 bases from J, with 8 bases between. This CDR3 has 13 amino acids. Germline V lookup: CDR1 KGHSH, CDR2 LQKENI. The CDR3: CASSPRSDSPLHF. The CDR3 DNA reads TGTGCCAGCTCACCGAGGTCCGATTCACCCCTCCACTTT.

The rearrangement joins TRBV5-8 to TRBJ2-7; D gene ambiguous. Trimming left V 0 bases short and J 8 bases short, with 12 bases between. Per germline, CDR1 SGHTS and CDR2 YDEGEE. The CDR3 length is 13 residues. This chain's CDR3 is CASSLGGLRQQYF. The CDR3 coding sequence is TGTGCCAGCAGCTTGGGGGGATTACGGCAGCAGTACTTC.

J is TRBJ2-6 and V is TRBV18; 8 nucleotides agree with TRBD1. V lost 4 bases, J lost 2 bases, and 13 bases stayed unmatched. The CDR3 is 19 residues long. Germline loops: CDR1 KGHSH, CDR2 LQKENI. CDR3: CASSLFVGTGDTGANVLTF. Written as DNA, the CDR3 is TGTGCCAGCTCACTTTTCGTCGGGACAGGCGATACTGGGGCCAACGTCCTGACTTTC.

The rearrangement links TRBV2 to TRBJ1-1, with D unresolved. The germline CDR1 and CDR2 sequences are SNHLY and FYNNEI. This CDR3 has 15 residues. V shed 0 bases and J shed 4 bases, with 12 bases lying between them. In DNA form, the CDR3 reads TGTGCCAGCAGTGAAGCGGGGAGTCCCCCCACTGAAGCTTTCTTT. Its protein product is CASSEAGSPPTEAFF.

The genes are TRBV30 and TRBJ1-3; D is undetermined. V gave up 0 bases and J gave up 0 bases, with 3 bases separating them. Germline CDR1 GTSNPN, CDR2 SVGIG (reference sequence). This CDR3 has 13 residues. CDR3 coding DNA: TGTGCCTGGAGTGTAAACTCTGGAAACACCATATATTTT. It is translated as CAWSVNSGNTIYF.

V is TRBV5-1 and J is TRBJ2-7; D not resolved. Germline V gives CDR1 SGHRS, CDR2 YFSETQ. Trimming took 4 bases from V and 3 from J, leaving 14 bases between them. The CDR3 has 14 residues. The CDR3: CASSNKTVNYEQYF. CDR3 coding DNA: TGCGCCAGCAGCAACAAAACAGTAAACTACGAGCAGTACTTC.

The CDR3 bases are TGTGCCAGCGGAATCGGACCAACCTTGTACTTC. It is translated as CASGIGPTLYF. V is TRBV27 and J is TRBJ2-7; no definite D call. The V end lost 8 bases, the J end lost 12 bases, and 17 bases lay between the germline ends. The CDR3 sequence is 11 residues long. The V gene's germline CDR1 is MNHEY and CDR2 SMNVEV (reference sequence).

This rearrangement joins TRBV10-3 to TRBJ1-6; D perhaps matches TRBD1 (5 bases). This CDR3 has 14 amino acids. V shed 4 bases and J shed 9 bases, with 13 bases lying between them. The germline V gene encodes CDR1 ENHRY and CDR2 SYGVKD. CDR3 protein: CAISALQAGSPLHF. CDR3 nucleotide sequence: TGTGCCATCAGTGCTCTACAGGCGGGTTCACCCCTCCACTTT.

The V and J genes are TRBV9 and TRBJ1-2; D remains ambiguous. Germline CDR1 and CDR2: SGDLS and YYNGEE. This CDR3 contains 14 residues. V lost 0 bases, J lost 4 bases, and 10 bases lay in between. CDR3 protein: CASSVGVESYGYTF. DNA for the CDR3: TGTGCCAGCAGCGTAGGGGTGGAGAGCTATGGCTACACCTTC.

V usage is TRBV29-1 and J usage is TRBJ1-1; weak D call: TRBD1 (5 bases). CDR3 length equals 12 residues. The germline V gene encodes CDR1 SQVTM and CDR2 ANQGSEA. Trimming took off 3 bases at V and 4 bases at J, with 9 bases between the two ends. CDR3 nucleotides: TGCAGCGTTGAGGGGCAGGTCACTGAAGCTTTCTTT. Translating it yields CSVEGQVTEAFF.

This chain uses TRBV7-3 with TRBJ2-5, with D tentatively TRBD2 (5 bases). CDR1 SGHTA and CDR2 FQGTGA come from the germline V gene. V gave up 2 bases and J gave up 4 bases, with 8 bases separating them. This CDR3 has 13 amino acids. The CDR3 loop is CASSLPGLETQYF. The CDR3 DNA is TGTGCCAGCAGCTTACCTGGACTAGAGACCCAGTACTTC.

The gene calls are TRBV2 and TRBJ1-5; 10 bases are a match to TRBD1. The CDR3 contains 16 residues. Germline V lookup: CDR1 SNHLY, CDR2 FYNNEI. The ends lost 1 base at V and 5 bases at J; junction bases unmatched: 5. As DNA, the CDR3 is TGTGCCAGCAGTGAAGGGACAGGGGGTAAATATCAGCCCCAGCATTTT. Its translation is CASSEGTGGKYQPQHF.

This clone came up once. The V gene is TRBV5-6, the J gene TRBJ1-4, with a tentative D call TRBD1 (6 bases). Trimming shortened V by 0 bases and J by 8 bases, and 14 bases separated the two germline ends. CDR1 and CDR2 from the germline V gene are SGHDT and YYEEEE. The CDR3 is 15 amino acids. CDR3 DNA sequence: TGTGCCAGCAGCTTGGCCGGGGGCGAAGACGAAAAACTGTTTTTT. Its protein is CASSLAGGEDEKLFF.

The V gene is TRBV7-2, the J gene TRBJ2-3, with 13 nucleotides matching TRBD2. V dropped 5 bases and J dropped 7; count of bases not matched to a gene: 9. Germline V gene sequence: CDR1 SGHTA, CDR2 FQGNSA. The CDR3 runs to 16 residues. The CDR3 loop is CASSPQPGLAGHTQYF. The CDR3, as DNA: TGTGCCAGCAGCCCGCAACCGGGACTAGCGGGGCATACGCAGTATTTT. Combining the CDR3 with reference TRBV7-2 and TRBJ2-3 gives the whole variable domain GAGVSQSPSNKVTEKGKDVELRCDPISGHTALYWYRQSLGQGLEFLIYFQGNSAPDKSGLPSDRFSAERTGGSVSTLTIQRTQQEDSAVYLCASSPQPGLAGHTQYFGPGTRLTVL.

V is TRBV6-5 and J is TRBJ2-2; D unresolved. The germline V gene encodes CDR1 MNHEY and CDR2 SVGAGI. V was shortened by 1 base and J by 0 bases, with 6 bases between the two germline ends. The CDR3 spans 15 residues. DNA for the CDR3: TGTGCCAGCAGTTACTTCCAGGCGAACACCGGGGAGCTGTTTTTT. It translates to CASSYFQANTGELFF.

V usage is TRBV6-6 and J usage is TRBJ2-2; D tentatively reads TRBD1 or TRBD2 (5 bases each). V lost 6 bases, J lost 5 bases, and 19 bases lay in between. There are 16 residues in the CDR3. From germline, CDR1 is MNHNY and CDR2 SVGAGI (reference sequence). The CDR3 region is CASSRDPQTGTGELFF. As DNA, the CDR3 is TGTGCCAGCAGCCGGGACCCCCAAACGGGGACCGGGGAGCTGTTTTTT.

CDR3: CASSIVLSGETQYF. The CDR3 region has the DNA TGTGCCAGTAGTATAGTACTAAGCGGAGAGACCCAGTACTTC. The genes are TRBV19 and TRBJ2-5; tentative D call: TRBD2 (5 bases). CDR3 length: 14 amino acids. Germline V CDR1 and CDR2: LNHDA, SQIVND (reference sequence). The V gene lost 1 base and the J gene lost 4 bases, with 10 bases spanning the gap.

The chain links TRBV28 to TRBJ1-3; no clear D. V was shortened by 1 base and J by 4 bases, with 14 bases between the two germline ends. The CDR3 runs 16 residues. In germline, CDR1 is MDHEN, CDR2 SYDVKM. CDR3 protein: CASSLSPGGQGNTIYF. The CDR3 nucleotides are TGTGCCAGCAGTTTATCCCCGGGAGGGCAGGGAAACACCATATATTTT.

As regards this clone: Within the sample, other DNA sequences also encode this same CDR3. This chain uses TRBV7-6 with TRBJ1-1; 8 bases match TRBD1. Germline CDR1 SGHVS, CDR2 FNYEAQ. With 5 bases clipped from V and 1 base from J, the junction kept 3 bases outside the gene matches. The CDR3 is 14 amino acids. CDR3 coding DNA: TGTGCCAGCAGCCTTGGACAGGGGAACACTGAAGCTTTCTTT. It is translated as CASSLGQGNTEAFF.

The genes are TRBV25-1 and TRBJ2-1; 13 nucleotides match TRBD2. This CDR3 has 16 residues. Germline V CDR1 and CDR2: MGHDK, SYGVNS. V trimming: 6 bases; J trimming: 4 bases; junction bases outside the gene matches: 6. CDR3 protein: CASSYGTSGTYNEQFF. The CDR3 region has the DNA TGTGCCAGCAGCTACGGGACTAGCGGGACTTACAATGAGCAGTTCTTC.

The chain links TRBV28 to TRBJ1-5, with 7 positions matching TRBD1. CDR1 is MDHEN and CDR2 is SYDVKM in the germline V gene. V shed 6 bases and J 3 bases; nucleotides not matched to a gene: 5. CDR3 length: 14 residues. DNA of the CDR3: TGTGCCAGCAGCCGTGACAGGGTCAATCAGCCCCAGCATTTT. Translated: CASSRDRVNQPQHF.

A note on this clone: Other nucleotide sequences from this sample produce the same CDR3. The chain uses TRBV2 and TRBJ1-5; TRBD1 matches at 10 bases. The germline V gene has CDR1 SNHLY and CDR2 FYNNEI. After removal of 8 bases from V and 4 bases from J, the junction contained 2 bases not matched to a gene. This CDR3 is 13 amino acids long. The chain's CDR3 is CASLGQGNQPQHF. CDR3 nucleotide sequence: TGTGCCAGCTTGGGACAGGGGAATCAGCCCCAGCATTTT.

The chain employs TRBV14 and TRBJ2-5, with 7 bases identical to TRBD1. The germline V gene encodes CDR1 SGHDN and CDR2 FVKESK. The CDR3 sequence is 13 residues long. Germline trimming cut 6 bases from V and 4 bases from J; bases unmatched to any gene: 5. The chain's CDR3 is CASSKGARETQYF. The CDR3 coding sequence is TGTGCCAGCAGTAAGGGGGCACGAGAGACCCAGTACTTC.